The clone carrying this T cell receptor (beta chain) was detected many times. Antigen: not known. This sample is part of a study of T-cell reconstitution after alpha-beta-depleted transplantation in children. Study findings and constraints: At one year after transplant, newly produced T cells mostly accounted for T-cell counts and diversity. Recipient T cells and thymic progenitors that survived were the source of the high TCRbeta diversity seen at day 60 in some patients. The study reportedly traced alpha-beta T cells about two months after transplant to several hundred expanded graft clones.

Preparing the TCRbeta library involved the use of unique molecular identifiers. Each CDR3 protein is one row after TCRdb ran MiXCR on the PCR reads. The sample lists hundreds of thousands of distinct CDR3 sequences; around 13% were seen once. The germline gives CDR1 SGHKS, CDR2 YYEKEE (reference sequence). The junction had 3 bases not matched to a gene; V was cut back by 2 bases and J by 1 base. CDR3 length equals 15 residues. The source material was PBMCs, sampled before TCRalphabeta/CD19-depleted stem cell transplant. The sequence derives from a girl aged 2 to 9 with congenital amegakaryocytic thrombocytopenia, due to receive a stem cell transplant. The V and J genes are TRBV5-5 and TRBJ2-3, with 8 bases that match TRBD1. This chain's CDR3 is CASSFLTGGTDTQYF. The CDR3 DNA reads TGTGCCAGCAGCTTCCTGACAGGGGGCACAGATACGCAGTATTTT.